The 18 T cell receptor beta chains presented below share a single source sample, sequenced in a study of T-cell reconstitution after alpha-beta-depleted transplantation in children. TCRbeta library preparation incorporated unique molecular identifiers. TCRdb used MiXCR to reprocess the PCR reads, holding one entry per CDR3 protein. Of approximately 400,000 distinct CDR3 sequences listed, about a tenth were seen once; the top ten hold over 4.5%. Material: PBMCs from the stem cell graft donor, obtained from the stem cell graft. These receptors were obtained from a human donor who donated a stem cell graft to a child with acute myeloid leukemia.

There are a few counts of this clonotype. J is TRBJ2-2 and V is TRBV6-4, with 7 bases matching TRBD2. Germline V gene data show CDR1 as MRHNA and CDR2 as SNTAGT. This CDR3 contains 20 residues. Trimming removed 5 bases from V and 2 bases from J; junction bases left unmatched: 20. The CDR3 DNA is TGTGCCAGCAGTCCCTTACGGGGGGTAACACAGGAGTTCAACACCGGGGAGCTGTTTTTT. It yields the protein CASSPLRGVTQEFNTGELFF.

The chain employs TRBV9 and TRBJ1-6; a possible D gene is TRBD1 (5 bases). V dropped 0 bases and J dropped 3 bases, with 7 bases sitting between them. The V gene's germline CDR1 is SGDLS and CDR2 YYNGEE. CDR3 length equals 15 residues. In DNA, the CDR3 is TGTGCCAGCAGCGTAGGGGGCAACTATAATTCACCCCTCCACTTT. It translates to CASSVGGNYNSPLHF. The whole variable domain, remainder taken from reference TRBV9 and TRBJ1-6, is DSGVTQTPKHLITATGQRVTLRCSPRSGDLSVYWYQQSLDQGLQFLIQYYNGEERAKGNILERFSAQQFPDLHSELNLSSLELGDSALYFCASSVGGNYNSPLHFGNGTRLTVT.

This clonotype was observed a few times. This chain joins TRBV3-1 and TRBJ1-3; TRBD1 matches 7 bases. V was clipped by 2 bases and J by 4 bases; unmatched bases: 5. Germline CDR1 and CDR2: LGHDT and YNNKEL (reference sequence). The CDR3 consists of 15 residues. CDR3 nucleotide sequence: TGTGCCAGCAGCCAACCAGGGGGGGAAGGAAACACCATATATTTT. Its protein product is CASSQPGGEGNTIYF.

The chain carries TRBV15 and TRBJ2-1, with D uncertain. The CDR3 has 14 amino acids. The germline V gene encodes CDR1 LNHNV and CDR2 YYDKDF (reference sequence). V was pared by 0 bases and J by 6 bases, with 9 bases between. Written as DNA, the CDR3 is TGTGCCACCAGCAGAGATTTAACGGCCAATGAGCAGTTCTTC. Its protein product is CATSRDLTANEQFF.

In this sample, this clonotype turned up many times. The chain carries TRBV29-1 and TRBJ2-7; possibly TRBD1 for D (6 bases). CDR3 length: 13 amino acids. With 6 bases removed from V and 5 bases from J, the gap between germline ends came to 17 bases. Germline CDR1 SQVTM, CDR2 ANQGSEA. CDR3 bases: TGCAGCGTCACCGGGACAAAGCTCGACGAGCAGTACTTC. This encodes CSVTGTKLDEQYF.

This clonotype was observed a few times. The genes are TRBV5-1 and TRBJ2-6; TRBD1 agrees at 8 bases. With V trimmed by 4 bases and J by 2 bases, 8 bases remained unmatched. The CDR3 length is 17 residues. The germline gives CDR1 SGHRS, CDR2 YFSETQ. This CDR3 reads CASSPTGVSPGANVLTF. The CDR3 DNA is TGCGCCAGCAGCCCGACAGGGGTTAGCCCTGGGGCCAACGTCCTGACTTTC. Combining the CDR3 with reference TRBV5-1 and TRBJ2-6 gives the whole variable domain KAGVTQTPRYLIKTRGQQVTLSCSPISGHRSVSWYQQTPGQGLQFLFEYFSETQRNKGNFPGRFSGRQFSNSRSEMNVSTLELGDSALYLCASSPTGVSPGANVLTFGAGSRLTVL.

This clonotype occurred many times. The chain employs TRBV6-5 and TRBJ2-2; TRBD2 matches at 15 bases. Trimming took 0 bases from V and 1 from J; bases not matched to a gene: 0. The CDR3 is 18 residues long. Germline V CDR1 and CDR2: MNHEY, SVGAGI. The CDR3 spells CASSYSGLAGGNTGELFF. Written as DNA, the CDR3 is TGTGCCAGCAGTTACTCGGGACTAGCGGGGGGGAACACCGGGGAGCTGTTTTTT.

There are many counts of this clonotype. The genes are TRBV5-5 and TRBJ1-2, with D uncertain. The germline gives CDR1 SGHKS, CDR2 YYEKEE (reference sequence). The CDR3 loop spans 16 amino acids. V was shortened by 2 bases and J by 4 bases, with 18 bases between the two germline ends. Here the CDR3 reads CASSLRWSGDVYGYTF. Written as DNA, the CDR3 is TGTGCCAGCAGCTTAAGGTGGTCAGGCGACGTCTATGGCTACACCTTC. The full variable domain, its missing parts supplied by reference TRBV5-5 and TRBJ1-2, is DAGVTQSPTHLIKTRGQQVTLRCSPISGHKSVSWYQQVLGQGPQFIFQYYEKEERGRGNFPDRFSARQFPNYSSELNVNALLLGDSALYLCASSLRWSGDVYGYTFGSGTRLTVV.

The J gene is TRBJ2-3, the V gene TRBV20-1; 9 nucleotides line up with TRBD2. This CDR3 has 16 residues. V was clipped by 0 bases and J by 10 bases; unmatched bases: 14. Per germline, CDR1 DFQATT and CDR2 SNEGSKA (reference sequence). For the CDR3, the DNA is TGCAGTGCTAGAGATGAAAGCGGGAGGATACGTGATCCGCAGTATTTT. This translates into CSARDESGRIRDPQYF.

The chain carries TRBV10-3 and TRBJ2-6; D unclear. The CDR3 is 16 residues long. The germline V and J ends were trimmed by 1 base and 0 bases, with 7 bases remaining between them. CDR1 ENHRY and CDR2 SYGVKD come from the germline V gene. CDR3 loop: CAISEYLSSGANVLTF. As DNA, the CDR3 is TGTGCCATCAGTGAGTATCTCAGCTCTGGGGCCAACGTCCTGACTTTC.

A few counts support this clonotype. The V and J genes are TRBV6-1 and TRBJ1-5; possible D gene TRBD1, 5 bases. Germline CDR1 is MNHNS and CDR2 is SASEGT. The CDR3 is 16 residues long. V lost 2 bases and J 5 bases, leaving 16 bases between the germline ends. CDR3 protein: CASSETGGGGYQPQHF. As DNA, the CDR3 is TGTGCCAGCAGTGAAACGGGCGGGGGAGGGTATCAGCCCCAGCATTTT.

The chain has TRBV24-1 and TRBJ1-2; TRBD1 matches 7 bases. The CDR3 has 14 residues. The germline CDR1 and CDR2 sequences are KGHDR and SFDVKD. Trimming at V came to 2 bases and at J to 4 bases, leaving 3 bases not matched to a gene. The CDR3 is CATSDSNRGYGYTF. The DNA for the CDR3 is TGTGCCACCAGTGATTCGAACAGGGGCTATGGCTACACCTTC.

This clonotype was recorded at least ten times. The chain combines TRBV5-1 with TRBJ2-2, with 9 bases identical to TRBD1. The CDR3 loop spans 15 amino acids. Germline assignment: CDR1 SGHRS and CDR2 YFSETQ. V gave up 2 bases and J gave up 3 bases; unmatched junction bases: 2. CDR3 loop: CASSLRTGDTGELFF. In nucleotides, the CDR3 is TGCGCCAGCAGCTTAAGGACAGGGGACACCGGGGAGCTGTTTTTT.

The sample holds a few counts of this clonotype. V is TRBV7-8 and J is TRBJ1-2, with unresolved D. Germline CDR1 SGHVS, CDR2 FQNEAQ. This CDR3 has 13 amino acids. Trimming stripped 1 base from V and 11 bases from J, with 14 bases between. CDR3 sequence reads: CASSLDARSRYTF. CDR3 coding DNA: TGTGCCAGCAGCTTAGACGCCCGGAGCCGGTACACCTTC. The full variable domain, its missing parts supplied by reference TRBV7-8 and TRBJ1-2, is GAGVSQSPRYKVAKRGQDVALRCDPISGHVSLFWYQQALGQGPEFLTYFQNEAQLDKSGLPSDRFFAERPEGSVSTLKIQRTQQEDSAVYLCASSLDARSRYTFGSGTRLTVV.

This clonotype was seen only a few times. In DNA, the CDR3 is TGTGCCAGCAGTTTGTCCCAGGCCGCCTATGGCTACACCTTC. Protein product: CASSLSQAAYGYTF. The chain uses TRBV12-3 or TRBV12-4 and TRBJ1-2; no reliable D call. V was cut by 3 bases and J by 4 bases, with 12 bases left in between. The CDR3 consists of 14 residues.

Ten or more counts support this clonotype. V usage is TRBV5-5 and J usage is TRBJ1-5; perhaps TRBD1 as D (5 bases). V dropped 1 base and J dropped 3 bases, with 11 bases sitting between them. Germline lookup yields CDR1 SGHKS and CDR2 YYEKEE (reference sequence). The CDR3 is 15 residues long. The CDR3 protein is CASSLWQGANQPQHF. The CDR3 bases are TGTGCCAGCAGCTTGTGGCAGGGAGCCAATCAGCCCCAGCATTTT.

The chain carries TRBV5-1 and TRBJ2-1; perhaps TRBD1 as D (6 bases). This CDR3 is built from 17 residues. Trimming removed 0 bases at V and 4 bases at J, with 17 bases between. The germline gives CDR1 SGHRS, CDR2 YFSETQ. The CDR3 coding sequence is TGCGCCAGCAGCTTGGACTTTCGGGACACGATTTACAATGAGCAGTTCTTC. Protein: CASSLDFRDTIYNEQFF.

The chain's CDR3 is CASSTVWRGQETQYF. The CDR3 nucleotides are TGTGCCAGCAGCACCGTTTGGCGGGGCCAAGAGACCCAGTACTTC. V usage is TRBV7-9 and J usage is TRBJ2-5, with D possibly being TRBD2 (6 bases). CDR3 length equals 15 residues. CDR1 SEHNR and CDR2 FQNEAQ come from the germline V gene (reference sequence). The V gene lost 5 bases and the J gene lost 1 base, with 14 bases spanning the gap.